One and the same sample provided the 32 T cell receptor beta chains below, sequenced in a study of T cells in Graves' hyperthyroidism and ophthalmopathy. TCR beta CDR3 regions were amplified from RNA. The primer set for the first-round RT-PCR of the TCR CDR3 was HTBI. TCRdb processed the multiplex PCR reads anew with MiXCR; each CDR3 protein has one entry. The sample includes over 200,000 distinct CDR3 sequences, about a sixth seen only once; the top ten take approximately 50%. Sequenced: blood. The receptors come from a man between 45 and 60 years old with Graves' hyperthyroidism.

With respect to this clonotype: A read error may explain this, as a much larger clone is one base away. The chain employs TRBV28 and TRBJ2-5; 7 bases line up with TRBD2. The CDR3 has 15 amino acids. The germline CDR1 and CDR2 sequences are MDHEN and SYDVKM. For the CDR3, the DNA is TGTGCCAGCAGGTTATGGCGACTAGCTGGAGAGACCCAGTACTTC. It encodes CASRLWRLAGETQYF.

This clonotype has ten or more counts. The rearrangement links TRBV6-2 or TRBV6-3 to TRBJ2-1; D may match TRBD1 or TRBD2 (5 bases each). CDR1 and CDR2 from the germline V gene are MNHEY and SVGEGT. V lost 5 bases and J 7 bases, leaving 21 bases between the germline ends. The CDR3 has 16 residues. CDR3 nucleotides: TGTGCCAGCAGTGCCCCGGGGACCCCTGACGGGAATGAGCAGTTCTTC. Translated: CASSAPGTPDGNEQFF.

This clonotype was detected ten times or more. V and J are TRBV7-2 and TRBJ1-1, with D hard to call. In germline, CDR1 is SGHTA, CDR2 FQGNSA. V lost 4 bases and J 5 bases, leaving 11 bases between the germline ends. The CDR3 has 13 residues. The CDR3 region is CASSSQPETEAFF. The CDR3 DNA follows: TGTGCCAGCAGCTCGCAGCCGGAGACTGAAGCTTTCTTT.

This clonotype showed up just a few times. The CDR3 DNA reads TGTGCCAGCAGCGTGGGGGGGTCTAGAAACATTCAGTACTTC. This sequence encodes CASSVGGSRNIQYF. The V gene is TRBV11-3, the J gene TRBJ2-4; TRBD2 matches 7 bases. The CDR3 covers 14 residues. CDR1 and CDR2 from the germline V gene are SGHNT and YENEEA. The V and J ends lost 5 bases and 6 bases, in that order; junction bases with no gene match: 7.

This clonotype came up many times. The J gene is TRBJ2-2, the V gene TRBV2; 7 nucleotides align to TRBD2. The trim removed 6 bases at V and 0 bases at J, leaving 1 base unmatched. In germline, CDR1 is SNHLY, CDR2 FYNNEI. CDR3 length: 14 residues. CDR3 nucleotides: TGTGCCAGCAGCGGGAGGTCGAACACCGGGGAGCTGTTTTTT. Translating it yields CASSGRSNTGELFF.

This clonotype was seen many times. J is TRBJ2-7 and V is TRBV6-1; no clear D. This CDR3 comprises 14 residues. Trimming cost V 3 bases and J 3 bases, with 12 bases left between them. The germline V gene encodes CDR1 MNHNS and CDR2 SASEGT. CDR3 protein: CASSDQFTNYEQYF. The CDR3 coding sequence is TGTGCCAGCAGTGACCAGTTTACGAACTACGAGCAGTACTTC.

Ten or more counts support this clonotype. The chain recombines TRBV5-1 with TRBJ2-4; maybe TRBD1 (5 bases). The V gene's germline CDR1 is SGHRS and CDR2 YFSETQ. The CDR3 has 14 amino acids. The ends were cut back, 5 bases at V and 4 bases at J, with 13 bases in the middle. The CDR3 spells CASSSRAGKNIQYF. DNA for the CDR3: TGCGCCAGCAGTTCCAGGGCCGGAAAAAACATTCAGTACTTC. The full variable domain, in which reference TRBV5-1 and TRBJ2-4 provide the parts outside the CDR3, is KAGVTQTPRYLIKTRGQQVTLSCSPISGHRSVSWYQQTPGQGLQFLFEYFSETQRNKGNFPGRFSGRQFSNSRSEMNVSTLELGDSALYLCASSSRAGKNIQYFGAGTRLSVL.

This clonotype showed up just once. The chain joins TRBV18 to TRBJ2-3, with TRBD2 as a possible D gene (5 bases). Between the trimmed V and J ends, which lost 3 bases and 5 bases, there was a span of 12 bases. The CDR3 has 14 residues. Germline lookup yields CDR1 KGHSH and CDR2 LQKENI. This CDR3 reads CASSPALAKDTQYF. The CDR3 coding sequence is TGTGCCAGCTCACCGGCGCTAGCTAAAGATACGCAGTATTTT.

The chain uses TRBV11-3 and TRBJ2-1, with 11 bases that match TRBD2. CDR3 size: 17 residues. Germline V gene lookup returns CDR1 SGHNT and CDR2 YENEEA. Trimming removed 4 bases from V and 6 bases from J; junction bases left unmatched: 11. In DNA, the CDR3 is TGTGCCAGCAGCTCGGCTAAAACTAGCGGGAGTGGCAATGAGCAGTTCTTC. It is translated as CASSSAKTSGSGNEQFF.

This clonotype was seen a few times. The rearrangement links TRBV20-1 to TRBJ2-7; 7 bases line up with TRBD2. This CDR3 has 16 amino acids. V was pared by 0 bases and J by 9 bases, with 17 bases of the junction left unmatched. CDR1 and CDR2 from the germline V gene are DFQATT and SNEGSKA (reference sequence). The CDR3 region is CSARDFVGGNTRRQYF. Written as DNA, the CDR3 is TGCAGTGCTAGAGATTTTGTGGGAGGGAATACGAGAAGGCAGTACTTC.

This clonotype was counted many times. The chain couples TRBV11-2 to TRBJ2-7; D gene uncertain. The V gene lost 4 bases and the J gene lost 3 bases, with 10 bases spanning the gap. This CDR3 region has 13 residues. Germline loops: CDR1 SGHAT, CDR2 FQNNGV. The CDR3 region is CASSSSVHYEQYF. CDR3 nucleotides: TGTGCCAGCAGCTCGTCAGTTCACTACGAGCAGTACTTC.

This clonotype showed up many times. The V gene is TRBV18, the J gene TRBJ1-3; D gene ambiguous. The V gene's germline CDR1 is KGHSH and CDR2 LQKENI. The CDR3 spans 16 residues. Trimming cost V 3 bases and J 0 bases, with 12 bases left between them. DNA for the CDR3: TGTGCCAGCTCACCTAGGACCGCGAGCTCTGGAAACACCATATATTTT. It is translated as CASSPRTASSGNTIYF.

This clonotype was found many times. CDR3 region: CASSRLAVSSDEQFF. The CDR3 DNA sequence: TGTGCCAGCAGCCGTCTAGCGGTCAGCTCCGATGAGCAGTTCTTC. The genes are TRBV12-3 or TRBV12-4 and TRBJ2-1; TRBD2 aligns across 7 bases. This CDR3 is 15 amino acids long. Unmatched junction bases numbered 13, after V lost 6 bases and J lost 8 bases.

This clonotype was counted ten times or more. This CDR3 is CSANRFTEAFF. In DNA form, the CDR3 reads TGCAGCGCCAACAGGTTCACTGAAGCTTTCTTT. V is TRBV29-1 and J is TRBJ1-1; weak D call: TRBD1 (5 bases). Trimming left V 7 bases short and J 4 bases short, with 10 bases between. This CDR3 region has 11 residues. CDR1 is SQVTM and CDR2 is ANQGSEA in the germline V gene.

The rearrangement joins TRBV3-1 to TRBJ1-2; 9 positions match TRBD1. CDR3 length equals 17 residues. Trimming cost V 5 bases and J 5 bases; bases outside gene matches: 15. Germline V CDR1 and CDR2: LGHDT, YNNKEL (reference sequence). The CDR3 sequence is CASSEGGQGLRLYGYTF. CDR3 DNA: TGTGCCAGCAGCGAAGGGGGACAGGGCCTCCGATTGTATGGCTACACCTTC.

This clonotype appeared many times. This chain links TRBV28 with TRBJ2-1; TRBD2 matches 10 bases. CDR1 and CDR2 (germline): MDHEN, SYDVKM. The CDR3 loop spans 17 amino acids. With V trimmed by 3 bases and J by 5 bases, 10 bases remained unmatched. The CDR3 sequence is CASSFSGQSGRDNEQFF. In DNA, the CDR3 is TGTGCCAGCAGTTTTTCGGGTCAAAGCGGGAGGGACAATGAGCAGTTCTTC. Full variable domain (rest looked up from reference TRBV28 and TRBJ2-1): DVKVTQSSRYLVKRTGEKVFLECVQDMDHENMFWYRQDPGLGLRLIYFSYDVKMKEKGDIPEGYSVSREKKERFSLILESASTNQTSMYLCASSFSGQSGRDNEQFFGPGTRLTVL.

This clonotype was seen repeatedly, ten times or more. This sequence joins TRBV24-1 and TRBJ2-1; TRBD1 is a possible D gene (6 bases). V was trimmed by 5 bases and J by 3 bases, leaving 13 bases between them. This CDR3 region has 15 residues. Germline V lookup: CDR1 KGHDR, CDR2 SFDVKD. CDR3 coding DNA: TGTGCCACCAGTGGGGGGCCTGGTGTCTACAATGAGCAGTTCTTC. This codes for CATSGGPGVYNEQFF.

Comments on this clonotype: A much larger clone differs from this one at a single base, so this may be a read error. The chain links TRBV7-3 to TRBJ2-1, with D possibly TRBD2 on 5 matching bases. The CDR3 covers 15 residues. The germline CDR1 and CDR2 sequences are SGHTA and FQGTGA. CDR3 sequence (DNA): TGTGCCAGCAGCTTATTAGCGAGCCCTTACAGTGAGCAGTTCTTC. Protein product: CASSLLASPYSEQFF. Complete variable domain (other parts from reference TRBV7-3 and TRBJ2-1): GAGVSQTPSNKVTEKGKYVELRCDPISGHTALYWYRQSLGQGPEFLIYFQGTGAADDSGLPNDRFFAVRPEGSVSTLKIQRTERGDSAVYLCASSLLASPYSEQFFGPGTRLTVL.

This clonotype was seen ten or more times. V gene TRBV18 combines with J gene TRBJ2-1; D is possibly TRBD2 (5 bases). The CDR3 spans 14 residues. Germline values: CDR1 KGHSH, CDR2 LQKENI. V was clipped by 0 bases and J by 4 bases, with 7 bases between them. CDR3 coding DNA: TGTGCCAGCTCACCACCCACGGGGTACAATGAGCAGTTCTTC. It codes for CASSPPTGYNEQFF.

This clonotype was observed a handful of times. The rearrangement joins TRBV20-1 to TRBJ2-7; 7 nucleotides align to TRBD2. Germline V gene data show CDR1 as DFQATT and CDR2 as SNEGSKA (reference sequence). The CDR3 contains 12 residues. V lost 4 bases and J lost 3; bases outside the gene matches: 3. CDR3: CSAKRGSYEQYF. The DNA of the CDR3 is TGCAGTGCTAAACGCGGGAGCTACGAGCAGTACTTC.

This clonotype was seen a few times. The V call is TRBV18, the J call TRBJ2-2; no reliable D call. CDR3 length equals 16 residues. The V end lost 2 bases, the J end lost 0 bases, and 10 bases lay between the germline ends. Germline V CDR1 and CDR2: KGHSH, LQKENI. CDR3 protein: CASSPGVAANTGELFF. For the CDR3, the DNA is TGTGCCAGCTCACCAGGGGTTGCGGCGAACACCGGGGAGCTGTTTTTT. Using reference TRBV18 and TRBJ2-2 for the parts outside the CDR3, the full variable domain is NAGVMQNPRHLVRRRGQEARLRCSPMKGHSHVYWYRQLPEEGLKFMVYLQKENIIDESGMPKERFSAEFPKEGPSILRIQQVVRGDSAAYFCASSPGVAANTGELFFGEGSRLTVL.

This clonotype was seen repeatedly, ten times or more. V and J are TRBV5-1 and TRBJ2-7; TRBD2 aligns across 10 bases. CDR3 size: 15 residues. J lost 0 bases, V lost 0 bases, and 0 bases had no gene match. The germline V gene encodes CDR1 SGHRS and CDR2 YFSETQ. The CDR3 coding sequence is TGCGCCAGCAGCTTGGCTAGCGGGAGCTCCTACGAGCAGTACTTC. Translation: CASSLASGSSYEQYF.

This clonotype was detected many times. This chain connects TRBV12-3 or TRBV12-4 to TRBJ2-1; TRBD2 matches at 11 bases. V lost 6 bases and J lost 10; bases outside the gene matches: 11. CDR3 length: 15 residues. This CDR3 reads CASSRILAGVGEQFF. CDR3 sequence (DNA): TGTGCCAGCAGCAGGATACTAGCGGGAGTAGGCGAGCAGTTCTTC.

This clonotype was seen ten or more times. V usage is TRBV12-3 or TRBV12-4 and J usage is TRBJ2-3; the D gene is possibly TRBD2 (6 bases). V dropped 10 bases and J dropped 0 bases, with 8 bases sitting between them. The CDR3 totals 12 residues. CDR3 sequence reads: CATGRSTDTQYF. The DNA of the CDR3 is TGTGCCACAGGGAGGAGCACAGATACGCAGTATTTT.

Concerning this clonotype: One base away lies a much larger clone, so this may be a sequencing read error. This rearrangement joins TRBV10-3 to TRBJ2-1; perhaps TRBD1 as D (5 bases). Germline CDR1 and CDR2: ENHRY and SYGVKD. Trimming left V 9 bases short and J 9 bases short, with 15 bases between. The length of the CDR3 is 12 residues. CDR3 in DNA: TGTGCCATTAAACAGGATGACAGTGAGCAGTTCTTC. Amino acid sequence: CAIKQDDSEQFF.

This clonotype was counted many times. This chain joins TRBV3-1 and TRBJ2-3; D remains ambiguous. V lost 4 bases to trimming and J lost 1 base, with 9 bases between them. Germline values: CDR1 LGHDT, CDR2 YNNKEL (reference sequence). The CDR3 is 14 residues long. The CDR3 DNA reads TGTGCCAGCAGCCTAGATGTGCGCACAGATACGCAGTATTTT. Amino acid sequence: CASSLDVRTDTQYF.

This chain connects TRBV6-1 to TRBJ2-1; D ambiguous. The germline V gene encodes CDR1 MNHNS and CDR2 SASEGT. V gave up 5 bases and J gave up 10 bases, with 9 bases separating them. The CDR3 extends over 11 amino acids. The CDR3 loop reads CASSYAAEQFF. The CDR3 DNA sequence: TGTGCCAGCAGTTACGCGGCAGAGCAGTTCTTC.

This clonotype was observed many times. V is TRBV7-2 and J is TRBJ2-5; TRBD1 matches 10 bases. J was trimmed by 2 bases and V by 3 bases; bases with no gene match: 3. Germline CDR1 reads SGHTA; CDR2 reads FQGNSA. The CDR3 is made up of 15 amino acids. CDR3 DNA: TGTGCCAGCAGCTTGAGGACAGGGGGGCAAGAGACCCAGTACTTC. This codes for CASSLRTGGQETQYF.

The sample holds a few counts of this clonotype. This chain joins TRBV4-1 and TRBJ2-1, with TRBD2 matching over 10 bases. The length of the CDR3 is 15 residues. The germline CDR1 and CDR2 sequences are MGHRA and YSYEKL. The V segment lost 1 base and the J segment 4 bases; nucleotides outside the gene matches: 1. Written as DNA, the CDR3 is TGCGCCAGCAGCCAAGGGACTAGCGGTTACAATGAGCAGTTCTTC. Translating gives CASSQGTSGYNEQFF.

The V and J genes are TRBV20-1 and TRBJ2-5; D gene ambiguous. Trimming removed 1 base at V and 7 bases at J, with 7 bases between. Germline V gene sequence: CDR1 DFQATT, CDR2 SNEGSKA (reference sequence). The CDR3 contains 11 residues. The CDR3 sequence is CSARAGSTQYF. The CDR3 coding sequence is TGCAGTGCTAGAGCCGGGTCGACCCAGTACTTC.

This clonotype was seen at least ten times. This sequence joins TRBV6-5 and TRBJ2-3, with D perhaps TRBD2 (5 bases). The germline V gene encodes CDR1 MNHEY and CDR2 SVGAGI. V lost 0 bases, J lost 6 bases, and 19 bases lay in between. This CDR3 has 17 residues. As DNA, the CDR3 is TGTGCCAGCAGTTACTCCGGCACCCTACTAGGTAGTGATACGCAGTATTTT. Amino acids: CASSYSGTLLGSDTQYF.

This clonotype was observed many times. The V and J genes are TRBV4-3 and TRBJ2-7; no clear D. The CDR3 sequence is 16 residues long. Per the germline V gene, CDR1 is LGHNA and CDR2 is YSLEER. Trimming shortened V by 2 bases and J by 0 bases, and 14 bases separated the two germline ends. The DNA for the CDR3 is TGCGCCAGCAGCCAATACGTGACTGGGGACTCCTACGAGCAGTACTTC. Translation: CASSQYVTGDSYEQYF.